This T cell receptor beta chain is drawn from a study of CD8+ T cells in alopecia areata. Study conclusions and caveats: Possibly because of HLA-related factors, TCR sharing was less clear across patients than in mice. Relative to normal scalp, lesional scalp, especially alopecia totalis/universalis, showed higher clonality.

Treatment described: oral pan-JAK inhibitor, 5-10 mg twice daily. Alopecia areata patients provided lesional scalp punch biopsies and peripheral blood. The sorting of PBMCs gave CD4+ and CD8+ T cells. RNA extraction was followed by reverse transcription into cDNA, which acted as the sequencing template. Only in-frame clones appear in the TCRdb table, and some are missing; sequencing was by immunoSEQ multiplex PCR. The data show roughly 100,000 clones, 85% to 90% seen once. The table lists this clone with a count of one. What it binds is unknown. The specimen was CD8+ T cells sorted from blood, collected at roughly week 30, from a patient treated with tofacitinib. This clonotype was obtained from a human donor with alopecia areata.

The CDR3 sequence: CASCSYGTGELFF. The CDR3 nucleotides read TGTGCCAGCTGTTCCTACGGCACCGGGGAGCTGTTTTTT. This chain links TRBV27 with TRBJ2-2; no definite D call. This CDR3 comprises 13 residues. Germline loops: CDR1 MNHEY, CDR2 SMNVEV (reference sequence). Trimming cost V 8 bases and J 4 bases, with 11 bases left between them.